The entry that follows covers one T cell receptor (beta chain) sequence. Its antigen target is currently unknown. No qualities accompany the bases; no much larger clone lies one base away. Genomic DNA was used as template for profiling of TCR beta VDJ combinations and CDR3 sequences. An Illumina HiSeq 2000 was the platform used for TCR repertoire sequencing. The original pipeline was this. Repertoire assessment relied on Simpson's diversity index, CDR3 size and DJ length profiles, and TRBV/TRBJ rearrangement plots. The immunodominant clone was defined as the most abundant DNA sequence in deep sequencing data. CDR3 amino acid sequences were checked for sharing between subjects and were compared against published repertoires and the VDJdb database. Using fastp at Q25 and MiXCR, TCRdb reprocessed the public reads and kept productive beta chains. When rows share a CDR3 protein, they turn into one entry using the most common DNA and genes. The V and J calls and clone size are TCRdb's, not the authors'. The sample records about 190,000 distinct CDR3 sequences, less than 65% of which are singletons. The ten largest clones represent around 46% of the sample.

The data stem from a study of CD8+CD57+ T cells in acquired aplastic anemia listed by TCRdb under 2018. A note on the overall study: DNA extracted from sorted CD4+ and CD8+ cells had a mean of around 3 ug, with a range of about 0.18 to 27.4 ug.

TCR repertoires of sorted CD4+ and CD8+ blood T cells from severe aplastic anemia patients and healthy subjects were deep-sequenced in the study. Ficoll-Paque density gradient centrifugation was used to isolate peripheral blood mononuclear cells. Before DNA extraction, CD4+ and CD8+ T cells were sorted with FACS or magnetic beads. The germline V gene sets CDR1 to SGHTA and CDR2 to FQGNSA. Spanning cysteine to phenylalanine, the CDR3 consists of 15 amino acids. Only CDR3 DNA is held: 45 bases, read in frame from base 1. V sheds 5 bases and J sheds 1 base, leaving 15 bases between their ends. The paper's findings and limits, for the study overall: CD8+ Simpson's diversity did not differ significantly between patients and healthy controls (P=0.060). Twenty-nine CD8+ CDR3 sequences were found to be shared between patients and controls, but these sequences appeared to be highly expressed in patients and within the immunodominant clones of the patients.

This clonotype was sampled from a human donor with severe aplastic anemia or a healthy control (not recorded which). The rearrangement combines TRBV7-2 with TRBJ2-7, with no confidently assigned D gene. Material for sequencing was sorted CD4+, CD8+, or CD8+CD57+ T cells (not recorded which) from PBMCs. The base sequence is TGTGCCAGCAGCCCGGAACCCACCCCTTCCTACGAGCAGTACTTC. Its protein is CASSPEPTPSYEQYF.